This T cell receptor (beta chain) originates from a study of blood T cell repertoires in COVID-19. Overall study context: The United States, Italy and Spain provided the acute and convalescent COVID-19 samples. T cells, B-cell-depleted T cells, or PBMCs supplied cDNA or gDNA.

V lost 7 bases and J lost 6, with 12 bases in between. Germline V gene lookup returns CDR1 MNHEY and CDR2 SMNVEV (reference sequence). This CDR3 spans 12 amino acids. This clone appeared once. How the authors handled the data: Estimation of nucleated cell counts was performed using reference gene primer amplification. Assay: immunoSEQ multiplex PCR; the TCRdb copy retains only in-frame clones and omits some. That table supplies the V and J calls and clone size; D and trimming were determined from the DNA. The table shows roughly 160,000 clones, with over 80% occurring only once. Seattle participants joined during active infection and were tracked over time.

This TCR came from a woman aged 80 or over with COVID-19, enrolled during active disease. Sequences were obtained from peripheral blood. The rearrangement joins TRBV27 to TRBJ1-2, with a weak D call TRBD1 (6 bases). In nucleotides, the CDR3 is TGTGCCAGCATGGGGGCGGGCCATGGCTACACCTTC. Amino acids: CASMGAGHGYTF.